This T cell receptor beta chain is from a study of blood T cell repertoires in COVID-19. Study at large: Collection of acute and convalescent COVID-19 samples took place in the United States, Italy and Spain. The cDNA or gDNA used as material had been derived from T cells, B-cell-depleted T cells, or PBMCs.

The CDR3 is 14 residues long. Germline V lookup: CDR1 SEHNR, CDR2 FQNEAQ (reference sequence). V was trimmed by 5 bases and J by 2 bases, leaving 13 bases between them. In the original processing: Quantification of nucleated cells was approximated via reference gene primer amplification. Measured with immunoSEQ multiplex PCR; TCRdb has only the in-frame clones, and not every one. Clone size and V and J calls were adopted from that table, with D and trimming inferred from the DNA. Here the sample spans approximately 210,000 clones, roughly 90% being singletons. The material sequenced was peripheral blood. This chain joins TRBV7-9 and TRBJ2-7; TRBD1 is a possible D gene (6 bases). The receptor was isolated from a woman between 40 and 55 years old who had recovered from COVID-19. The CDR3 loop is CASSQRDMTYEQYF. In DNA form, the CDR3 reads TGTGCCAGCAGCCAACGGGACATGACCTACGAGCAGTACTTC.